These 26 T cell receptor beta chains came from one sample sequenced in a study of blood T cell repertoires in COVID-19. The repertoire was sequenced with immunoSEQ multiplex PCR; TCRdb's copy has only in-frame clones and lacks some. The sample yields 250,000 or so clones, around 86% seen once. Material for sequencing was PBMCs or T cells enriched from blood (not recorded which). The receptors here all came from a woman in her late teens or twenties who had recovered from COVID-19.

The rearrangement uses TRBV6-5 and TRBJ1-5; unclear D gene. V shed 5 bases and J shed 1 base, with 9 bases lying between them. The germline gives CDR1 MNHEY, CDR2 SVGAGI. The CDR3 loop spans 14 amino acids. CDR3 residues: CASSRGESNQPQHF. The CDR3 nucleotides read TGTGCCAGCAGTCGAGGTGAGAGCAATCAGCCCCAGCATTTT.

This clone was recorded a few times. The chain recombines TRBV4-3 with TRBJ2-7; D might be TRBD1 (5 bases). CDR1 is LGHNA and CDR2 is YSLEER in the germline V gene. The germline V and J ends were trimmed by 2 bases and 5 bases, with 13 bases remaining between them. The CDR3 is 14 amino acids. The CDR3 loop reads CASSQHPGINEQYF. The CDR3 DNA follows: TGCGCCAGCAGCCAACACCCAGGGATCAACGAGCAGTACTTC.

This clone appeared a few times. The gene calls are TRBV9 and TRBJ1-5; D might be TRBD1 (5 bases). This CDR3 has 18 residues. The germline V gene encodes CDR1 SGDLS and CDR2 YYNGEE. V lost 3 bases to trimming and J lost 0 bases, with 19 bases between them. This CDR3 is CASSANDPGLSSNQPQHF. The CDR3 DNA reads TGTGCCAGCAGCGCCAATGATCCGGGACTCAGTAGCAATCAGCCCCAGCATTTT. The full variable domain, its missing parts supplied by reference TRBV9 and TRBJ1-5, is DSGVTQTPKHLITATGQRVTLRCSPRSGDLSVYWYQQSLDQGLQFLIQYYNGEERAKGNILERFSAQQFPDLHSELNLSSLELGDSALYFCASSANDPGLSSNQPQHFGDGTRLSIL.

CDR3 nucleotides: TGCGCCAGCAGCTTTCTAACGGGACTAGCGGGAGCGAGCACAGATACGCAGTATTTT. Translating it yields CASSFLTGLAGASTDTQYF. The V gene is TRBV5-1, the J gene TRBJ2-3, with TRBD2 identical over 14 bases. CDR3 length: 19 amino acids. CDR1 and CDR2 (germline): SGHRS, YFSETQ. V lost 2 bases to trimming and J lost 0 bases; unmatched junction nucleotides: 8.

This rearrangement joins TRBV11-2 to TRBJ2-5; D may be TRBD2 (6 bases). This CDR3 has 15 amino acids. Germline CDR1 is SGHAT and CDR2 is FQNNGV. V was clipped by 8 bases and J by 3 bases, with 19 bases between them. The CDR3 loop is CASRRTGLHEETQYF. The CDR3 nucleotides are TGTGCCAGCCGAAGAACGGGACTGCACGAAGAGACCCAGTACTTC. Full variable domain (missing parts from reference TRBV11-2 and TRBJ2-5): EAGVAQSPRYKIIEKRQSVAFWCNPISGHATLYWYQQILGQGPKLLIQFQNNGVVDDSQLPKDRFSAERLKGVDSTLKIQPAKLEDSAVYLCASRRTGLHEETQYFGPGTRLLVL.

The chain joins TRBV5-1 to TRBJ2-5, with TRBD2 identical over 13 bases. The CDR3 length is 16 residues. Trimming at V came to 4 bases and at J to 6 bases, leaving 9 bases not matched to a gene. Germline lookup yields CDR1 SGHRS and CDR2 YFSETQ. Here the CDR3 reads CASSQPLTSGGQTQYF. The CDR3 DNA reads TGCGCCAGCAGCCAACCCTTGACTAGCGGGGGGCAGACCCAGTACTTC.

V is TRBV7-9 and J is TRBJ2-7; 11 positions match TRBD2. Per the germline V gene, CDR1 is SEHNR and CDR2 is FQNEAQ (reference sequence). The CDR3 totals 15 residues. V dropped 2 bases and J dropped 7; count of bases not matched to a gene: 7. DNA for the CDR3: TGTGCCAGCAGCTTATTACTAGCGGGAGTGGGGGAGCAGTACTTC. Its protein product is CASSLLLAGVGEQYF.

The chain couples TRBV7-8 to TRBJ1-1; unclear D gene. CDR3 length equals 15 residues. The germline V gene has CDR1 SGHVS and CDR2 FQNEAQ. Between the trimmed V and J ends, which lost 5 bases and 1 base, there was a span of 14 bases. For the CDR3, the DNA is TGTGCCAGCAGCCCAGTTTCGGGGTCGAACACTGAAGCTTTCTTT. Residues: CASSPVSGSNTEAFF.

The chain joins TRBV6-6 to TRBJ1-1; TRBD1 matches at 7 bases. The CDR3 is made up of 14 amino acids. V lost 5 bases, J lost 5 bases, and 8 bases stayed unmatched. Germline V gives CDR1 MNHNY, CDR2 SVGAGI (reference sequence). The CDR3 spells CASSNEGRGTEAFF. The CDR3, as DNA: TGTGCCAGCAGTAATGAGGGCAGGGGGACTGAAGCTTTCTTT.

This clone was seen a few times. The genes are TRBV28 and TRBJ2-7, with 8 bases aligning to TRBD1. CDR3 length equals 15 residues. Germline assignment: CDR1 MDHEN and CDR2 SYDVKM. The V segment lost 5 bases and the J segment 3 bases; nucleotides outside the gene matches: 9. In DNA, the CDR3 is TGTGCCAGCAGTCCTCCAGGGACAGGCAACTACGAGCAGTACTTC. This codes for CASSPPGTGNYEQYF.

This clone was seen repeatedly, ten times or more. The rearrangement links TRBV10-2 to TRBJ1-4, with TRBD1 identical over 11 bases. Trimming at V came to 10 bases and at J to 4 bases, leaving 8 bases not matched to a gene. The CDR3 totals 15 residues. Germline CDR1 is WSHSY and CDR2 is SAAADI. The CDR3 coding sequence is TGCGCCACCCTCGGAGGGACAGGGGGTAATGAAAAACTGTTTTTT. Residues: CATLGGTGGNEKLFF.

The chain links TRBV5-1 to TRBJ1-2, with no clear D. CDR1 SGHRS and CDR2 YFSETQ come from the germline V gene. Trimming removed 0 bases from V and 2 bases from J, with 17 bases in between. The CDR3 runs 17 residues. CDR3 nucleotides: TGCGCCAGCAGCTTGGGTAATCCGGTTTTTTCGAACTATGGCTACACCTTC. It encodes CASSLGNPVFSNYGYTF.

The chain employs TRBV18 and TRBJ1-6; D is possibly TRBD1 (6 bases). The germline V and J ends were trimmed by 3 bases and 8 bases, with 11 bases remaining between them. The CDR3 totals 14 residues. Germline V gene sequence: CDR1 KGHSH, CDR2 LQKENI. The CDR3 loop reads CASSPGAEDSPLHF. CDR3 coding DNA: TGTGCCAGCTCACCGGGGGCAGAGGATTCACCCCTCCACTTT.

The chain links TRBV9 to TRBJ2-1; 8 positions agree with TRBD2. Germline-derived CDR1 and CDR2 are SGDLS and YYNGEE. There are 15 residues in the CDR3. Germline trimming cut 7 bases from V and 6 bases from J; bases unmatched to any gene: 12. The CDR3 nucleotides read TGTGCCAGCGGTAGAAGCGGGAGTATCGGCAATGAGCAGTTCTTC. Its protein is CASGRSGSIGNEQFF.

This chain joins TRBV9 and TRBJ2-1; the match to TRBD2 covers 12 bases. CDR1 SGDLS and CDR2 YYNGEE come from the germline V gene. V dropped 4 bases and J dropped 0; count of bases not matched to a gene: 5. The CDR3 spans 17 residues. The CDR3 reads CASSLTTSGSSYNEQFF. The CDR3, as DNA: TGTGCCAGCAGCCTAACGACTAGCGGGAGCTCCTACAATGAGCAGTTCTTC.

The CDR3 region has the DNA TGTGCCAGCAGTTCACGGACAGGGGGTTTTACTGAAGCTTTCTTT. It specifies CASSSRTGGFTEAFF. The chain has TRBV27 and TRBJ1-1; TRBD1 agrees at 10 bases. The length of the CDR3 is 15 residues. In germline, CDR1 is MNHEY, CDR2 SMNVEV (reference sequence). The V and J ends lost 4 bases and 5 bases, in that order; junction bases with no gene match: 7.

The CDR3: CASSNDRGRQETQYF. The CDR3 DNA is TGTGCCAGCAGCAACGACAGGGGACGCCAAGAGACCCAGTACTTC. The chain employs TRBV7-8 and TRBJ2-5, with 8 bases fitting TRBD1. Germline values: CDR1 SGHVS, CDR2 FQNEAQ. The CDR3 loop spans 15 amino acids. V trimming: 5 bases; J trimming: 1 base; junction bases outside the gene matches: 6.

This CDR3 reads CASSWAGLAGEQFF. For the CDR3, the DNA is TGCGCCAGCAGCTGGGCGGGACTAGCGGGAGAGCAGTTCTTC. This rearrangement joins TRBV5-1 to TRBJ2-1; TRBD2 agrees at 13 bases. Germline V gene data show CDR1 as SGHRS and CDR2 as YFSETQ. This CDR3 has 14 residues. V lost 3 bases, J lost 10 bases, and 4 bases stayed unmatched.

The chain links TRBV9 to TRBJ2-3; D is possibly TRBD2 (6 bases). The germline gives CDR1 SGDLS, CDR2 YYNGEE. CDR3 size: 16 residues. V was trimmed by 3 bases and J by 3 bases, leaving 17 bases between them. The CDR3: CASSASGTSGTDTQYF. The CDR3 region has the DNA TGTGCCAGCAGCGCTTCCGGGACTTCGGGGACAGATACGCAGTATTTT.

The chain uses TRBV5-4 and TRBJ1-6; D ambiguous. The CDR3 totals 17 residues. Germline V lookup: CDR1 SGHNT, CDR2 YYREEE (reference sequence). Deletions cut 2 bases from V and 2 bases from J, with 14 bases between. The CDR3 here is CASSFSDNGPYNSPLHF. As DNA, the CDR3 is TGTGCCAGCAGCTTCTCCGACAATGGGCCCTATAATTCACCCCTCCACTTT.

CDR3 residues: CASSSANGGGDRDEQFF. CDR3 DNA sequence: TGTGCCAGCAGTTCCGCAAATGGCGGGGGGGACCGGGATGAGCAGTTCTTC. The chain joins TRBV6-2 or TRBV6-3 to TRBJ2-1, with 9 nucleotides matching TRBD2. There are 17 residues in the CDR3. CDR1 and CDR2 (germline): MNHEY, SVGEGT. V lost 4 bases and J lost 8; bases outside the gene matches: 15.

The chain is built from TRBV7-2 and TRBJ2-1; 16 bases fit TRBD2. The CDR3 consists of 16 residues. Germline V gives CDR1 SGHTA, CDR2 FQGNSA. V was pared by 4 bases and J by 12 bases, with 9 bases of the junction left unmatched. The CDR3 DNA reads as TGTGCCAGCAGCTGGGGACTAGCGGGAGGGCCGTCAGGGCAGTTCTTC. This encodes CASSWGLAGGPSGQFF.

This clone has a single count. The CDR3 sequence is CASSQGGRPGELFF. CDR3 sequence (DNA): TGTGCCAGCAGCCAAGGGGGGCGCCCCGGGGAGCTGTTTTTT. The chain uses TRBV3-1 (or the pseudogene TRBV3-2) and TRBJ2-2, with a tentative D call TRBD1 (6 bases). The V and J ends lost 1 base and 6 bases respectively, with 9 bases between them. Per the germline V gene, CDR1 is LGHDT and CDR2 is YNNKEL (reference sequence). This CDR3 region has 14 residues.

The chain couples TRBV6-5 to TRBJ1-6, with 7 bases aligning to TRBD1. Germline V gene data show CDR1 as MNHEY and CDR2 as SVGAGI. The CDR3 sequence is 14 residues long. Trimming took 6 bases from V and 9 from J; bases not matched to a gene: 8. The CDR3 is CASRDLPGGSPLHF. CDR3 sequence (DNA): TGTGCCAGCAGGGATCTTCCAGGGGGTTCACCCCTCCACTTT.

This sequence joins TRBV13 and TRBJ2-5, with 7 nucleotides matching TRBD2. Losses at the gene ends were 1 base for V and 2 bases for J; bases not matched to a gene: 4. Germline CDR1 reads PRHDT; CDR2 reads FYEKMQ (reference sequence). The length of the CDR3 is 15 residues. CDR3 residues: CASSLAGGWQETQYF. CDR3 sequence (DNA): TGTGCCAGCAGCTTAGCGGGGGGATGGCAAGAGACCCAGTACTTC.

The genes are TRBV9 and TRBJ1-1, with 9 bases identical to TRBD1. The CDR3 is 14 residues long. Trimming removed 3 bases from V and 5 bases from J; junction bases left unmatched: 5. CDR1 SGDLS and CDR2 YYNGEE come from the germline V gene. CDR3 sequence reads: CASSATGGLTEAFF. The CDR3 DNA is TGTGCCAGCAGCGCCACAGGGGGCTTAACTGAAGCTTTCTTT.